The 17 T cell receptor beta chains listed next were all sequenced from one sample in a study of blood T cell repertoires in COVID-19. Generated by immunoSEQ multiplex PCR, the TCRdb table keeps only in-frame clones and is missing some. The data show 100,000 to 140,000 clones, around nine tenths seen once. The sample consisted of peripheral blood. These receptors were taken from a woman in her thirties with acute or convalescent COVID-19.

V is TRBV28 and J is TRBJ2-7, with a weak D call TRBD2 (6 bases). The CDR3 length is 14 residues. From germline, CDR1 is MDHEN and CDR2 SYDVKM. V lost 7 bases to trimming and J lost 5 bases, with 18 bases between them. CDR3 sequence: CASTPRREEDEQYF. CDR3 nucleotide sequence: TGTGCCAGCACCCCCAGGAGGGAAGAGGACGAGCAGTACTTC. The full variable domain, completed using reference TRBV28 and TRBJ2-7, is DVKVTQSSRYLVKRTGEKVFLECVQDMDHENMFWYRQDPGLGLRLIYFSYDVKMKEKGDIPEGYSVSREKKERFSLILESASTNQTSMYLCASTPRREEDEQYFGPGTRLTVT.

This rearrangement joins TRBV20-1 to TRBJ1-2; perhaps TRBD1 as D (5 bases). The germline gives CDR1 DFQATT, CDR2 SNEGSKA (reference sequence). CDR3 length: 11 amino acids. The V gene lost 4 bases and the J gene lost 8 bases, with 11 bases spanning the gap. The CDR3 DNA follows: TGCAGTGCTACAGTCCCAGGGGGCTACACCTTC. Amino acid sequence: CSATVPGGYTF.

CDR3 protein: CASSRDRGSGYTF. CDR3 coding DNA: TGTGCCAGCAGCCGGGACAGGGGGTCTGGCTACACCTTC. The chain uses TRBV5-6 and TRBJ1-2; TRBD1 aligns across 11 bases. V lost 4 bases, J lost 7 bases, and 3 bases stayed unmatched. CDR3 length: 13 residues. Germline lookup yields CDR1 SGHDT and CDR2 YYEEEE.

J is TRBJ1-5 and V is TRBV6-5; weak D call: TRBD1 (6 bases). In germline, CDR1 is MNHEY, CDR2 SVGAGI. The CDR3 has 12 amino acids. V gave up 10 bases and J gave up 9 bases, with 16 bases separating them. CDR3 in amino acids: CATQGKEWPQHF. DNA of the CDR3: TGTGCCACCCAGGGGAAAGAGTGGCCCCAGCATTTT.

The chain is built from TRBV14 and TRBJ2-1; perhaps TRBD1 as D (7 bases). The CDR3 extends over 15 amino acids. The germline gives CDR1 SGHDN, CDR2 FVKESK. Deletions cut 4 bases from V and 10 bases from J, with 20 bases between. The CDR3 bases are TGTGCCAGCAGCCCCCTCCGGCAGGGGGGAAACGAGCAGTTCTTC. Translated, it gives CASSPLRQGGNEQFF.

The chain recombines TRBV7-8 with TRBJ1-6; 7 bases match TRBD1. V shed 1 base, J shed 7 bases, and the junction held 4 bases outside the gene matches. CDR3 length: 15 amino acids. Germline CDR1 is SGHVS and CDR2 is FQNEAQ. The CDR3 DNA reads TGTGCCAGCAGCTTAGAGACAGGGTTAAATTCACCCCTCCACTTT. Translation gives CASSLETGLNSPLHF.

Comment on this clone: One end of the junction is discordant with germline, which a read error may explain. The J gene is TRBJ2-1, the V gene TRBV7-7, with 7 bases identical to TRBD1. This CDR3 region has 16 residues. The germline V gene has CDR1 SSHAT and CDR2 FNYEAQ (reference sequence). CDR3 sequence reads: CASSPTSGTAYNEQFF. For the CDR3, the DNA is TGTGCTAGCAGCCCCACCTCCGGGACAGCGTACAATGAGCAGTTCTTC.

The chain is built from TRBV5-1 and TRBJ1-3, with D possibly matching TRBD1 (5 bases). The CDR3 runs to 15 residues. CDR1 and CDR2 from the germline V gene are SGHRS and YFSETQ. The V gene lost 2 bases and the J gene lost 0 bases, with 9 bases spanning the gap. The CDR3 coding sequence is TGCGCCAGCAGCTTTAGGGGCGGCTCTGGAAACACCATATATTTT. Residues: CASSFRGGSGNTIYF.

The CDR3 spells CASSFVFVSKRSGTQDTGELFF. DNA of the CDR3: TGCGCCAGCAGCTTTGTTTTTGTGTCAAAACGATCCGGGACTCAGGACACCGGGGAGCTGTTTTTT. The V gene is TRBV5-1, the J gene TRBJ2-2; maybe TRBD2 (6 bases). The CDR3 is 22 residues long. The germline V and J ends were trimmed by 2 bases and 3 bases, with 32 bases remaining between them. Germline loops: CDR1 SGHRS, CDR2 YFSETQ.

The chain uses TRBV28 and TRBJ1-1; 7 bases align to TRBD1. The germline V gene encodes CDR1 MDHEN and CDR2 SYDVKM. The CDR3 extends over 14 amino acids. The V gene end was trimmed by 5 bases and the J gene end by 2 bases; junction bases not matched to a gene: 5. Here the CDR3 DNA reads TGTGCCAGCAGTACGAGGACAGGCAACACTGAAGCTTTCTTT. Protein product: CASSTRTGNTEAFF. Together with reference TRBV28 and TRBJ1-1, the CDR3 gives the full variable domain: DVKVTQSSRYLVKRTGEKVFLECVQDMDHENMFWYRQDPGLGLRLIYFSYDVKMKEKGDIPEGYSVSREKKERFSLILESASTNQTSMYLCASSTRTGNTEAFFGQGTRLTVV.

This clone was counted between two and nine times. The chain carries TRBV11-3 and TRBJ1-2, with TRBD1 as a possible D gene (5 bases). Trimming removed 0 bases from V and 3 bases from J, with 8 bases in between. The CDR3 loop spans 14 amino acids. Germline CDR1 reads SGHNT; CDR2 reads YENEEA. CDR3 bases: TGTGCCAGCAGCTTAGAGGGCAGGGACTATGGCTACACCTTC. Translation: CASSLEGRDYGYTF.

The CDR3 sequence is CASQGSQLSETQYF. The CDR3 DNA reads TGCGCCAGCCAAGGGAGCCAGCTTTCAGAGACCCAGTACTTC. The genes are TRBV23-1 and TRBJ2-5; a possible D gene is TRBD2 (5 bases). TRBV23-1 is filed as an ORF, its function uncertain. The CDR3 extends over 14 amino acids. V lost 8 bases, J lost 4 bases, and 17 bases lay in between.

This clone was recorded only once. CDR3: CASSVTGEAGGYTF. CDR3 nucleotide sequence: TGTGCCAGTAGTGTGACAGGGGAGGCTGGTGGCTACACCTTC. The V call is TRBV19, the J call TRBJ1-2, with TRBD1 matching over 8 bases. With V trimmed by 5 bases and J by 7 bases, 9 bases remained unmatched. CDR3 size: 14 residues. Germline CDR1 reads LNHDA; CDR2 reads SQIVND (reference sequence).

This clone was found a few times. The CDR3 bases are TGTGCCAGCAGCGGCGGGGGGGCGACCCAGTACTTC. This encodes CASSGGGATQYF. This chain links TRBV6-2 or TRBV6-3 with TRBJ2-5, with TRBD2 matching over 9 bases. Germline lookup yields CDR1 MNHEY and CDR2 SVGEGT. CDR3 length: 12 residues. Trimming at V came to 6 bases and at J to 7 bases, leaving 3 bases not matched to a gene.

The rearrangement uses TRBV6-5 and TRBJ1-2; TRBD1 might be the D (5 bases). CDR1 and CDR2 from the germline V gene are MNHEY and SVGAGI. This CDR3 has 15 residues. Trimming cost V 8 bases and J 1 base, with 17 bases left between them. CDR3 residues: CASRAGSGYNYGYTF. As DNA, the CDR3 is TGTGCCAGCCGGGCAGGGTCTGGATATAACTATGGCTACACCTTC.

The chain employs TRBV10-2 and TRBJ1-5, with D uncertain. The germline V and J ends were trimmed by 1 base and 3 bases, with 13 bases remaining between them. This CDR3 spans 16 amino acids. Germline CDR1 and CDR2: WSHSY and SAAADI. CDR3 loop: CASSEFVMRHNQPQHF. Here the CDR3 DNA reads TGCGCCAGCAGTGAGTTCGTGATGCGACACAATCAGCCCCAGCATTTT.

The J gene is TRBJ2-1, the V gene TRBV10-3, with TRBD2 identical over 15 bases. Losses at the gene ends were 0 bases for V and 8 bases for J; bases not matched to a gene: 8. The CDR3 loop spans 18 amino acids. Germline V gene sequence: CDR1 ENHRY, CDR2 SYGVKD. The CDR3 DNA is TGTGCCATCAGTGAGTCAGGACTAGCGGGGGGGCAAGGGGATGAGCAGTTCTTC. This encodes CAISESGLAGGQGDEQFF.